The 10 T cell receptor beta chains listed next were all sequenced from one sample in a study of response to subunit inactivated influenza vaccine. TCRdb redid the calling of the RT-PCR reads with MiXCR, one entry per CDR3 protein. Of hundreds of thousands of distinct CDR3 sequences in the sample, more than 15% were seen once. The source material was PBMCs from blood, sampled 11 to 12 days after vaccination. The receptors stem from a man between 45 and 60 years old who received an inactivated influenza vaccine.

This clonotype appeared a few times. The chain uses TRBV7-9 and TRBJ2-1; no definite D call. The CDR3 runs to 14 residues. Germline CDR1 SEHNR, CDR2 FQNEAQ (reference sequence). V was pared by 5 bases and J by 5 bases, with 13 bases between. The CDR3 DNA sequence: TGTGCCAGCAGCCCCGTCCGGCGGAACAATGAGCAGTTCTTC. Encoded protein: CASSPVRRNNEQFF. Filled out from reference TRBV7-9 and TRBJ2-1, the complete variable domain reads DTGVSQNPRHKITKRGQNVTFRCDPISEHNRLYWYRQTLGQGPEFLTYFQNEAQLEKSRLLSDRFSAERPKGSFSTLEIQRTEQGDSAMYLCASSPVRRNNEQFFGPGTRLTVL.

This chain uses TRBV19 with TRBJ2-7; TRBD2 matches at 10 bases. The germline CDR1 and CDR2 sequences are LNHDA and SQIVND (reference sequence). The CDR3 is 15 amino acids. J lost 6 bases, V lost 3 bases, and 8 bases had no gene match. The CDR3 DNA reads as TGTGCCAGTAGTATTGGCGGACTAGCGGACCTCGAGCAGTACTTC. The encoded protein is CASSIGGLADLEQYF. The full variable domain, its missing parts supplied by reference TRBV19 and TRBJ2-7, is DGGITQSPKYLFRKEGQNVTLSCEQNLNHDAMYWYRQDPGQGLRLIYYSQIVNDFQKGDIAEGYSVSREKKESFPLTVTSAQKNPTAFYLCASSIGGLADLEQYFGPGTRLTVT.

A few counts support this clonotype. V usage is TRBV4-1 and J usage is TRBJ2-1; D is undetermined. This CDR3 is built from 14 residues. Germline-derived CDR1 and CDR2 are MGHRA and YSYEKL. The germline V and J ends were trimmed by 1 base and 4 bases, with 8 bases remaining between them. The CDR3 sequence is CASSQARSYNEQFF. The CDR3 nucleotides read TGCGCCAGCAGCCAAGCGCGAAGTTACAATGAGCAGTTCTTC.

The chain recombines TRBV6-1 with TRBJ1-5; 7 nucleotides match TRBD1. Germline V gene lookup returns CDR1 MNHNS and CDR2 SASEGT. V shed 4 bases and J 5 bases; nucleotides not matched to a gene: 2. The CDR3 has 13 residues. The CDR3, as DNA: TGTGCCAGCAGTGGACAGGGTGATCAGCCCCAGCATTTT. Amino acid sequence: CASSGQGDQPQHF.

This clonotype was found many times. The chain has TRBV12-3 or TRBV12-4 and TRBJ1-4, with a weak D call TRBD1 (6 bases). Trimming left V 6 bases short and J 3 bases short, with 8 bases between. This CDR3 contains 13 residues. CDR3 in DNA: TGTGCCAGCAGAGGACAGCCTAATGAAAAACTGTTTTTT. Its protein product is CASRGQPNEKLFF.

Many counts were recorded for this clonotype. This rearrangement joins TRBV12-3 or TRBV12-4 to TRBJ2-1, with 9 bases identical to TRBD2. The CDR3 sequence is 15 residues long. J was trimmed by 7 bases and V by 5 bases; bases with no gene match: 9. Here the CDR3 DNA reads TGTGCCAGCAGTCGAAGACTAGCGGCTACAAATGAGCAGTTCTTC. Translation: CASSRRLAATNEQFF.

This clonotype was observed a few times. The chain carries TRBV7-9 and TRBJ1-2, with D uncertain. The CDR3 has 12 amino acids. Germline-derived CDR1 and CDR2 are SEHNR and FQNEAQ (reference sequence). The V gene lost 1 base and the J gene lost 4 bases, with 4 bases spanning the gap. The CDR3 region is CASSLEFYGYTF. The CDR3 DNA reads TGTGCCAGCAGCTTAGAATTCTATGGCTACACCTTC.

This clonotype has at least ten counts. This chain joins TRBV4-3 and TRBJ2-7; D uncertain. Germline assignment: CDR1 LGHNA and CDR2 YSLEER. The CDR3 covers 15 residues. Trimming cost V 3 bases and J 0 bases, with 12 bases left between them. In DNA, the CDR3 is TGCGCCAGCAGCCAGGGTACTTCAAGCTCCTACGAGCAGTACTTC. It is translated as CASSQGTSSSYEQYF.

CDR3 protein: CASSLNGRTNTGELFF. In DNA, the CDR3 is TGTGCCAGCAGCTTAAATGGCAGGACGAACACCGGGGAGCTGTTTTTT. The V gene is TRBV7-3, the J gene TRBJ2-2; D is unresolved. Germline CDR1 and CDR2: SGHTA and FQGTGA. The CDR3 is made up of 16 amino acids. Trimming removed 1 base from V and 0 bases from J, with 9 bases in between.

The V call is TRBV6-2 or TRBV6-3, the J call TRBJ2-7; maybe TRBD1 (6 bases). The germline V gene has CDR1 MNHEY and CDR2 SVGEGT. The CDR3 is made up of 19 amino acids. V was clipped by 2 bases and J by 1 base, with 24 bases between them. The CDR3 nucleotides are TGTGCCAGCAGTTACCGTCGACAGGAACGGGGCCGGCTGTCCTACGAGCAGTACTTC. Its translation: CASSYRRQERGRLSYEQYF.